This T cell receptor beta chain originates from a study of shared T cell receptors in the human thymus (dated by TCRdb to the early 2020s). Background on the whole study: The study examined how self-reactive, shared T-cell receptor alpha chains are generated in the human thymus.

Library creation used the immunoSEQ multiplex PCR assay. The table comes from immuneACCESS by way of TCRdb, which keeps in-frame sequences with V and J called. Part of the clones is missing from these tables; in studies checked, under half for an unresolved V gene and the rest for unknown reasons. The sample records more than 550,000 clones, about 90% of which are singletons. The leading ten clones occupy roughly 0.0089% of the sample. Points on this clone: Its antigen specificity is not known. The sample holds no much larger clone one base away, and base qualities are not on file.

The germline V gene (reference sequence) sets CDR1 to LNHDA and CDR2 to SQIVND. Unmatched junction bases come to 7, with V trimmed by 5 bases and J by 4 bases. From its cysteine to its phenylalanine, the CDR3 spans 15 amino acids. Kept here is only the CDR3 DNA, which spans 45 bases and is read in frame from base 1. These data were also reused for a study on human thymus T cells. According to the second study: The donors were immunologically healthy infants in Finland who had open corrective cardiac surgery for congenital heart defects. Thymus tissue was collected as surgical resects that were removed during corrective cardiac surgery. Usage of V and J gene segments appeared to be biased in both the thymic and the peripheral blood repertoires. The related research found that thymic TCR repertoires overlapped highly between unrelated individuals. The study described the TCR alpha and beta repertoires in about eight infant thymus samples and four matching peripheral blood samples. Donor ages ranged from roughly 6 to 250 days, and the cohort comprised six or seven male and a couple of female infants. Thymocytes were freed from the tissue by mechanical means and kept at -70 degrees C as pellets of roughly 9-34 million cells. Genomic DNA was extracted from frozen cell pellets with a QIAsymphony instrument. The immunoSEQ multiplex PCR assay was used to amplify the TCRB and TCRAD loci from a standardized quantity of quality-controlled genomic DNA. Amplicons spanned the V(D)J region at a length sufficient to cover the CDR3 and identify V and J genes. The amplicons were sequenced on an Illumina platform via the commercial immunoSEQ service. Primer bias and sequencing errors were corrected as previously described, and TCRAD and TCRB were defined on the basis of the IMGT database. Analysis of the repertoires was done with immunoSEQ Analyzer 3.0 and VDJTools and included basic statistics, V/J segment usage, diversity estimates, rarefaction and pairwise overlap. Chao1, ChaoE, Efron-Thisted, Shannon and inverse Simpson indices were used to estimate diversity, which was also estimated on datasets down-sampled to the smallest sample. For repertoire overlap, CDR3 nucleotide sequence, V gene and J gene had to match strictly, and clustering was done by Jaccard-based multidimensional scaling. On average, thymus samples gave roughly 800,000 unique TCRB clonotypes, whereas blood samples gave approximately 84,000.

The source material was thymocytes. The chain is encoded by TRBV19 joined to TRBJ1-1, and 10 bases in between align with TRBD1. The receptor was isolated from a boy in the first two years of life with a congenital heart defect. Donor details come from another sample of the same person, matched by shared clones. CDR3 sequence: CASSHGTGEGTEAFF. Here is the DNA: TGTGCCAGTAGTCACGGGACAGGGGAGGGCACTGAAGCTTTCTTT.